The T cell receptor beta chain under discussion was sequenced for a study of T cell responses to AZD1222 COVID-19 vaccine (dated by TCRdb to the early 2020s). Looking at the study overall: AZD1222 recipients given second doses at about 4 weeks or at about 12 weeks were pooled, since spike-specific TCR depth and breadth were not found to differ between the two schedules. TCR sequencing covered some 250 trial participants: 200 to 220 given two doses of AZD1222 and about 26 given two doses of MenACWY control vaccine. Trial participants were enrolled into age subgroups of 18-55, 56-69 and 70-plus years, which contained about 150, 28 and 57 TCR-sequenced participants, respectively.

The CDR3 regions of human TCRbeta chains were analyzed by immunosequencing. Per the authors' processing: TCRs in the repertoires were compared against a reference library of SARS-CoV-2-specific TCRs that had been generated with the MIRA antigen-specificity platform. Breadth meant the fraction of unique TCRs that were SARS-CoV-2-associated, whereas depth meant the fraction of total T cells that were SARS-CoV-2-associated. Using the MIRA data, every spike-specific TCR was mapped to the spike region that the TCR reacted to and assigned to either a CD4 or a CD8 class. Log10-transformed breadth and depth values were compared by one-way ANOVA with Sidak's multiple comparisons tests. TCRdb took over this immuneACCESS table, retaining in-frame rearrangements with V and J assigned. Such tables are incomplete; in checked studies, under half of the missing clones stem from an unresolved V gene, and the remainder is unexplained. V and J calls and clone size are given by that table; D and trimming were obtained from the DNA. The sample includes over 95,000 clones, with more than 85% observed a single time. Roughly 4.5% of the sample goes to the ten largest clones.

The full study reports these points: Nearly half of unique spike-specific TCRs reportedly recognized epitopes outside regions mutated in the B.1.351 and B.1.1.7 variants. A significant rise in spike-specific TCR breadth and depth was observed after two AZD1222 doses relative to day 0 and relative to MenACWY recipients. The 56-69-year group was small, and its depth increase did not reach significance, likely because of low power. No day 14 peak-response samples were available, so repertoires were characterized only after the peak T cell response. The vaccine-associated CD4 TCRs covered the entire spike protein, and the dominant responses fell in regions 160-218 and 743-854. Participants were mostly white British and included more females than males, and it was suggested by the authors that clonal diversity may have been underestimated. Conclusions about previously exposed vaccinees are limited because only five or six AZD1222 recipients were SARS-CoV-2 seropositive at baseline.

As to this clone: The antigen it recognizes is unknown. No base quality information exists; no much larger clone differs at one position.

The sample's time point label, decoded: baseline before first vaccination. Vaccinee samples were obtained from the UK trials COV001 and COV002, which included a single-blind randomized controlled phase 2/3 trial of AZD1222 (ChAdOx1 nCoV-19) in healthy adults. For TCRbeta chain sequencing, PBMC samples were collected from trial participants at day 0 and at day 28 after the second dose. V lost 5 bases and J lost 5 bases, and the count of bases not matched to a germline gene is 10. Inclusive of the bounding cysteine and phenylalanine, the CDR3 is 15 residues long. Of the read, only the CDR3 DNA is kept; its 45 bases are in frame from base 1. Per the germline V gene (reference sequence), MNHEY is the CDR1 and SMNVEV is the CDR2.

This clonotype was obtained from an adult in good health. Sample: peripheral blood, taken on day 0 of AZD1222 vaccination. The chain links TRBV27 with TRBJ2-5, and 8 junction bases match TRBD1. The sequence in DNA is TGTGCCAGCAGTCCCTTGGGGACAGGATTGGAGACCCAGTACTTC. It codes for CASSPLGTGLETQYF.